Following are 5 T cell receptor beta chains from one sample sequenced in a study of siplizumab effects on memory and regulatory T cells. Data came from immunoSEQ multiplex PCR; TCRdb stores just in-frame clones and leaves some out. Among more than 75,000 clones listed, approximately 97% were seen once. Sequencing was carried out using naive CD4+ T cells sorted from blood. The source of these receptors is a human donor in good health.

The chain has TRBV11-2 and TRBJ2-7, with D perhaps TRBD2 (6 bases). This CDR3 comprises 13 residues. Trimming cost V 4 bases and J 4 bases, with 11 bases left between them. Germline CDR1 reads SGHAT; CDR2 reads FQNNGV. As DNA, the CDR3 is TGTGCCAGCAGCTCCCTGGCGGGGTACGAGCAGTACTTC. Amino acids: CASSSLAGYEQYF.

This chain connects TRBV5-1 to TRBJ2-2, with 7 bases matching TRBD1. Germline CDR1 reads SGHRS; CDR2 reads YFSETQ. The length of the CDR3 is 15 residues. Losses at the gene ends were 3 bases for V and 3 bases for J; bases not matched to a gene: 5. The CDR3 loop reads CASSSRDRDTGELFF. For the CDR3, the DNA is TGCGCCAGCAGCTCCCGGGACAGAGACACCGGGGAGCTGTTTTTT.

In this sample, this clone turned up once. V is TRBV5-8 and J is TRBJ1-2; 7 bases line up with TRBD1. There are 16 residues in the CDR3. The trim removed 4 bases at V and 6 bases at J, leaving 15 bases unmatched. Germline CDR1 SGHTS, CDR2 YDEGEE. CDR3 sequence reads: CASSQILRQGRNGYTF. The CDR3 coding sequence is TGTGCCAGCAGCCAAATATTGAGACAGGGAAGAAATGGCTACACCTTC.

V and J are TRBV5-1 and TRBJ1-3; D remains ambiguous. The germline CDR1 and CDR2 sequences are SGHRS and YFSETQ. The length of the CDR3 is 13 residues. V lost 3 bases, J lost 6 bases, and 10 bases lay in between. CDR3 DNA: TGCGCCAGCAGCTGGACTGGGGAAAACACCATATATTTT. Translation gives CASSWTGENTIYF.

The chain uses TRBV7-9 and TRBJ2-1; 8 bases fit TRBD2. Germline lookup yields CDR1 SEHNR and CDR2 FQNEAQ (reference sequence). This CDR3 has 16 residues. V gave up 3 bases and J gave up 4 bases; unmatched junction bases: 8. The CDR3 spells CASSLSTSATYNEQFF. The DNA of the CDR3 is TGTGCCAGCAGCTTGTCGACTAGCGCCACGTACAATGAGCAGTTCTTC.